These T cell receptor beta chains were read from a single sample in a study of CXCR4 blockade with PD-1 therapy in pancreatic cancer. Repertoires were generated with immunoSEQ multiplex PCR, while TCRdb's copy carries only in-frame clones and drops some. The table has about 17,000 clones, around 72% seen once; the top ten hold over 4.5%. Sequencing was performed on tumor tissue. These receptors were obtained from a human donor with pancreatic ductal adenocarcinoma. CDR3s include the opening cysteine and the closing phenylalanine or tryptophan. The order of the fields is clone size, D gene, J gene, V gene, CDR3 protein, CDR3 DNA. A D gene is named only where the DNA matches it firmly. Clone sizes are given selectively: once, few, many, or a class where the clone is expanded.

NA	TRBD1	TRBJ1-5	TRBV18	CASSPDRDEPQHF	TGTGCCAGCTCACCAGACAGGGATGAGCCCCAGCATTTT
NA	TRBD1	TRBJ2-7	TRBV19	CASSASGTGGYEQYF	TGTGCCAGTAGTGCTTCCGGGACAGGGGGCTACGAGCAGTACTTC
NA	TRBD1	TRBJ1-2	TRBV29-1	CSVELDRAGYTF	TGCAGCGTTGAGCTCGACAGGGCTGGCTACACCTTC
NA	NA	TRBJ1-1	TRBV19	CASGGSRTEAFF	TGTGCGTCGGGGGGTAGTCGGACTGAAGCTTTCTTT
NA	NA	TRBJ1-3	TRBV19	CASSRTGNTIYF	TGTGCCAGTAGTCGGACTGGAAACACCATATATTTT
few	TRBD2	TRBJ2-1	TRBV15	CATSRDTPPREIYNEQFF	TGTGCCACCAGCAGAGATACGCCGCCGCGGGAGATCTACAATGAGCAGTTCTTC
NA	NA	TRBJ2-3	TRBV11-3	CASSPRPDTSTDTQYF	TGTGCCAGCAGCCCTCGACCGGACACAAGCACAGATACGCAGTATTTT
NA	NA	TRBJ1-1	TRBV6-8	CASSYWGTEAFF	TGTGCCAGCAGTTACTGGGGGACTGAAGCTTTCTTT
NA	NA	TRBJ2-1	TRBV19	CASSGSSYNEQFF	TGTGCCAGTAGTGGGAGCTCCTACAATGAGCAGTTCTTC
NA	NA	TRBJ2-3	TRBV6-4	CASSSRTDTQYF	TGTGCCAGCAGTTCGCGCACAGATACGCAGTATTTT
NA	TRBD2	TRBJ2-7	TRBV28	CASSTVAGRSYEQYF	TGTGCCAGCAGTACCGTAGCGGGACGCTCCTACGAGCAGTACTTC
NA	NA	TRBJ1-3	TRBV4-1	CASSQDQTGTGNTIYF	TGCGCCAGCAGCCAAGACCAAACCGGGACAGGAAACACCATATATTTT
NA	NA	TRBJ2-1	TRBV5-1	CASSLGTRQGGEQFF	TGCGCCAGCAGCTTGGGCACTAGGCAGGGGGGTGAGCAGTTCTTC
NA	TRBD2	TRBJ2-1	TRBV15	CATSKLASVGEQFF	TGTGCCACCAGCAAACTAGCGTCGGTGGGTGAGCAGTTCTTC
NA	NA	TRBJ2-3	TRBV9	CASSDPPSIQQYF	TGTGCCAGCAGCGATCCCCCGTCCATTCAGCAGTATTTT
NA	TRBD2	TRBJ2-7	TRBV10-3	CAISEVNSGRALEQYF	TGTGCCATCAGTGAGGTAAATAGCGGGAGAGCCCTCGAGCAGTACTTC
few	TRBD2	TRBJ2-2	TRBV12-5	CASTQISGSTGELFF	TGTGCCAGCACCCAAATTAGCGGGAGCACCGGGGAGCTGTTTTTT
NA	TRBD1	TRBJ2-4	TRBV19	CASSMEGDRPAKNIQYF	TGTGCCAGTAGTATGGAAGGGGACAGGCCTGCCAAAAACATTCAGTACTTC
NA	TRBD2	TRBJ2-5	TRBV5-1	CASSLEVGRGETQYF	TGCGCCAGCAGCTTGGAGGTGGGGAGGGGAGAGACCCAGTACTTC
NA	NA	TRBJ2-1	TRBV30	CAWSATEVGHYNEQFF	TGTGCCTGGAGTGCAACAGAGGTAGGCCACTACAATGAGCAGTTCTTC
NA	TRBD2	TRBJ2-1	TRBV28	CASSYRTSGFDEQFF	TGTGCCAGCAGTTATCGGACTAGCGGGTTCGATGAGCAGTTCTTC
NA	TRBD1	TRBJ1-4	TRBV7-6	CASSSSGQGANEKLFF	TGTGCCAGCAGCTCGTCCGGACAGGGGGCTAATGAAAAACTGTTTTTT
NA	TRBD2	TRBJ2-2	TRBV12-5	CASGSGTSGRTGELFF	TGTGCTAGTGGTAGCGGGACTAGCGGGAGAACCGGGGAGCTGTTTTTT
once	TRBD1	TRBJ1-1	TRBV29-1	CSAHGQGRNTEAFF	TGCAGCGCCCACGGACAGGGGAGGAACACTGAAGCTTTCTTT
NA	NA	TRBJ1-4	TRBV28	CASSLRIVATGAKGVFF	NA
NA	NA	TRBJ1-4	TRBV25-1	CASSESRGGEKLFF	TGTGCCAGCAGTGAATCCCGGGGAGGAGAAAAACTGTTTTTT
NA	NA	TRBJ2-3	TRBV1	CASSRGTSGSGTDTQYF	TGCGCCAGCAGCCGCGGGACTAGCGGGAGCGGTACAGATACGCAGTATTTT
NA	NA	TRBJ2-1	TRBV28	CASSLVAAALGEQFF	TGTGCCAGCAGTTTAGTAGCAGCAGCTTTAGGTGAGCAGTTCTTC
NA	NA	TRBJ2-1	TRBV18	CASSPSPGRKEQFF	TGTGCCAGCTCACCGAGTCCCGGACGGAAAGAGCAGTTCTTC
few	TRBD1	TRBJ2-2	TRBV19	CASSDRGTNTGELFF	TGTGCCAGTAGTGACAGGGGAACGAACACCGGGGAGCTGTTTTTT
NA	NA	TRBJ1-1	TRBV19	CASKKDTEAFF	TGTGCCAGTAAGAAGGACACTGAAGCTTTCTTT
NA	TRBD1	TRBJ2-2	TRBV29-1	CSAYYLDRGHTGELFF	TGCAGCGCCTATTACCTCGACAGGGGGCACACCGGGGAGCTGTTTTTT
NA	NA	TRBJ2-1	TRBV1	CASSQEIAGVGYNEQFF	TGCGCCAGCAGCCAAGAAATAGCGGGAGTTGGGTACAATGAGCAGTTCTTC
NA	NA	TRBJ1-1	TRBV28	CATGRMNTEAFF	TGTGCCACCGGACGGATGAACACTGAAGCTTTCTTT
NA	NA	TRBJ1-1	TRBV19	CASRRLTRMNTEAFF	TGTGCCAGTAGAAGGCTGACTCGTATGAACACTGAAGCTTTCTTT
few	TRBD2	TRBJ2-1	TRBV15	CATSRVGAGGYNEQFF	TGTGCCACCAGCAGAGTAGGAGCGGGAGGCTACAATGAGCAGTTCTTC
once	NA	TRBJ1-5	TRBV28	CASSRPDVGQPQHF	TGTGCCAGCAGCCGCCCCGACGTCGGTCAGCCCCAGCATTTT
NA	TRBD2	TRBJ2-2	TRBV28	CATQGLAGGPNTGELFF	TGTGCCACCCAGGGACTAGCGGGAGGGCCGAACACCGGGGAGCTGTTTTTT
NA	TRBD2	TRBJ2-1	TRBV5-4	CASSPVSSGRAGEQFF	TGTGCCAGCAGCCCCGTGTCTAGCGGGAGGGCCGGTGAGCAGTTCTTC
NA	NA	TRBJ2-1	TRBV19	CASSPLSAGVEQFF	TGTGCCAGTTCCCCTCTTTCTGCCGGGGTTGAGCAGTTCTTC
NA	NA	TRBJ1-1	TRBV5-1	CASSLEGLLNTEAFF	TGCGCCAGCAGCTTGGAGGGCCTGCTGAACACTGAAGCTTTCTTT